Shown below are 21 T cell receptor beta chains from a single sample sequenced in a study of long-term antiretroviral therapy in people with HIV. Samples were assayed with immunoSEQ v3.0 at survey level. Repertoires were generated with immunoSEQ multiplex PCR, while TCRdb's copy carries only in-frame clones and drops some. Here the sample spans 16,000 or so clones, around four fifths being singletons. The sample was unsorted PBMCs, taken 2.1 years after starting antiretroviral therapy. Receptors were obtained from a man aged 35-49 years with HIV.

The genes are TRBV6-1 and TRBJ2-7, with D possibly matching TRBD1 (7 bases). CDR1 is MNHNS, CDR2 SASEGT, per germline. The CDR3 is 14 amino acids. Trimming pared 7 bases from V and 1 base from J, leaving 14 bases between. CDR3 DNA sequence: TGTGCCAGCACTCTACAGGGGAGGTCCTACGAGCAGTACTTC. Translation: CASTLQGRSYEQYF.

In DNA, the CDR3 is TGTGCCAGCAGTTTATTCTTTGCAGATACGCAGTATTTT. Its translation: CASSLFFADTQYF. This chain uses TRBV27 with TRBJ2-3, with D unclear. Germline assignment: CDR1 MNHEY and CDR2 SMNVEV (reference sequence). V was clipped by 1 base and J by 4 bases, with 6 bases between them. The CDR3 is made up of 13 amino acids.

The gene calls are TRBV29-1 and TRBJ1-3; D ambiguous. Trimming took 4 bases from V and 0 from J, leaving 4 bases between them. Germline V gene sequence: CDR1 SQVTM, CDR2 ANQGSEA. The CDR3 is made up of 12 amino acids. The CDR3 protein is CSVGYSGNTIYF. In DNA form, the CDR3 reads TGCAGCGTTGGTTACTCTGGAAACACCATATATTTT.

The rearrangement uses TRBV27 and TRBJ1-2, with D possibly matching TRBD1 (5 bases). CDR1 MNHEY and CDR2 SMNVEV come from the germline V gene (reference sequence). V dropped 3 bases and J dropped 7 bases, with 15 bases sitting between them. The CDR3 is made up of 14 amino acids. The CDR3 DNA reads as TGTGCCAGCAGTTTGACAGAGGCCCCGAGTGGCTACACCTTC. It specifies CASSLTEAPSGYTF.

J is TRBJ2-1 and V is TRBV5-1; 7 bases fit TRBD2. The CDR3 runs 14 residues. Germline trimming cut 0 bases from V and 8 bases from J; bases unmatched to any gene: 5. Germline values: CDR1 SGHRS, CDR2 YFSETQ. DNA of the CDR3: TGCGCCAGCAGCTTGGAGTGGGGGGGGGATGAGCAGTTCTTC. Protein sequence: CASSLEWGGDEQFF.

The chain employs TRBV6-5 and TRBJ1-5, with 8 bases identical to TRBD1. CDR1 MNHEY and CDR2 SVGAGI come from the germline V gene. The CDR3 has 14 amino acids. The junction had 4 bases not matched to a gene; V was cut back by 5 bases and J by 4 bases. CDR3 nucleotides: TGTGCCAGCAGTGGACAGGGTGGGAATCAGCCCCAGCATTTT. This gives the protein CASSGQGGNQPQHF.

V usage is TRBV2 and J usage is TRBJ1-1; D perhaps matches TRBD1 (5 bases). CDR1 and CDR2 (germline): SNHLY, FYNNEI. The CDR3 length is 11 residues. The V end lost 8 bases, the J end lost 8 bases, and 12 bases lay between the germline ends. This chain's CDR3 is CASGVGTEAFF. The CDR3 bases are TGTGCCAGCGGTGTAGGGACCGAAGCTTTCTTT.

The V gene is TRBV5-4, the J gene TRBJ2-1, with D perhaps being TRBD1 or TRBD2 (5 bases each). The CDR3 is 16 amino acids. Deletions cut 0 bases from V and 4 bases from J, with 14 bases between. CDR1 is SGHNT, CDR2 YYREEE, per germline (reference sequence). Written as DNA, the CDR3 is TGTGCCAGCAGCTTGGCCGCTGGGGGACCTTACAATGAGCAGTTCTTC. Its translation: CASSLAAGGPYNEQFF.

V and J are TRBV10-3 and TRBJ2-7; TRBD1 or TRBD2 may be the D gene (6 bases each). The V and J ends lost 6 bases and 1 base respectively, with 19 bases between them. The CDR3 extends over 16 amino acids. Germline V gene data show CDR1 as ENHRY and CDR2 as SYGVKD. The CDR3 loop reads CAISDRGTEGSYEQYF. The CDR3 bases are TGTGCCATCAGCGATAGGGGGACGGAGGGTTCCTACGAGCAGTACTTC.

The V gene is TRBV7-3, the J gene TRBJ1-6; D is unclear. The CDR3 has 16 amino acids. The ends were cut back, 2 bases at V and 3 bases at J, with 11 bases in the middle. Germline values: CDR1 SGHTA, CDR2 FQGTGA. The CDR3 region has the DNA TGTGCCAGCAGCTTAGATGGATTCAACTATAATTCACCCCTCCACTTT. It is translated as CASSLDGFNYNSPLHF.

This rearrangement joins TRBV6-1 to TRBJ2-2; possible D gene TRBD1, 6 bases. Trimming removed 6 bases at V and 6 bases at J, with 17 bases between. The length of the CDR3 is 15 residues. Germline-derived CDR1 and CDR2 are MNHNS and SASEGT. CDR3 region: CASSPAGTIAGELFF. CDR3 nucleotides: TGTGCCAGCAGCCCAGCCGGGACAATAGCCGGGGAGCTGTTTTTT.

V is TRBV14 and J is TRBJ1-2; D call uncertain. The CDR3 runs to 14 residues. CDR1 is SGHDN and CDR2 is FVKESK in the germline V gene. The V end was cut by 4 bases, the J end by 8 bases, with 17 bases between. CDR3 amino acids: CASSRANTFGGYTF. CDR3 bases: TGTGCCAGCAGCCGTGCTAACACCTTCGGAGGCTACACCTTC. Full variable domain (outside the CDR3, taken from reference TRBV14 and TRBJ1-2): EAGVTQFPSHSVIEKGQTVTLRCDPISGHDNLYWYRRVMGKEIKFLLHFVKESKQDESGMPNNRFLAERTGGTYSTLKVQPAELEDSGVYFCASSRANTFGGYTFGSGTRLTVV.

The table lists this clone with a few counts. The chain carries TRBV2 and TRBJ1-2; D call uncertain. The CDR3 runs to 11 residues. V dropped 8 bases and J dropped 3 bases, with 7 bases sitting between them. Germline-derived CDR1 and CDR2 are SNHLY and FYNNEI. The CDR3 nucleotides are TGTGCCAGCCCCGGGGACTATGGCTACACCTTC. Protein sequence: CASPGDYGYTF.

This rearrangement joins TRBV10-3 to TRBJ1-4; 7 bases line up with TRBD1. The trim removed 5 bases at V and 4 bases at J, leaving 7 bases unmatched. CDR1 and CDR2 (germline): ENHRY, SYGVKD. The CDR3 covers 15 residues. The chain's CDR3 is CAISRGQGGNEKLFF. The CDR3 region has the DNA TGTGCCATCAGTCGAGGCCAGGGGGGTAATGAAAAACTGTTTTTT.

The chain joins TRBV9 to TRBJ1-2, with 10 positions matching TRBD1. The V segment lost 0 bases and the J segment 10 bases; nucleotides outside the gene matches: 12. From germline, CDR1 is SGDLS and CDR2 YYNGEE. CDR3 length equals 16 residues. CDR3 in DNA: TGTGCCAGCAGCGTAGAGTCCGGGACAGGGGTACATGCCTACACCTTC. Protein product: CASSVESGTGVHAYTF.

A single count supports this clone. The chain is built from TRBV19 and TRBJ2-3; D perhaps matches TRBD1 (5 bases). The germline CDR1 and CDR2 sequences are LNHDA and SQIVND (reference sequence). The CDR3 is 14 residues long. V was pared by 6 bases and J by 5 bases, with 15 bases between. CDR3 DNA: TGTGCCAGTAGAGAAGCGACAAGGGGAGATACGCAGTATTTT. Translating gives CASREATRGDTQYF. Full variable domain (rest looked up from reference TRBV19 and TRBJ2-3): DGGITQSPKYLFRKEGQNVTLSCEQNLNHDAMYWYRQDPGQGLRLIYYSQIVNDFQKGDIAEGYSVSREKKESFPLTVTSAQKNPTAFYLCASREATRGDTQYFGPGTRLTVL.

The rearrangement joins TRBV27 to TRBJ2-3, with D possibly matching TRBD2 (5 bases). Trimming cost V 3 bases and J 4 bases, with 11 bases left between them. The germline gives CDR1 MNHEY, CDR2 SMNVEV (reference sequence). The CDR3 covers 14 residues. CDR3 nucleotide sequence: TGTGCCAGCAGTTTGACGGGAATTTCAGATACGCAGTATTTT. Protein sequence: CASSLTGISDTQYF.

This clone was picked up one time. The chain carries TRBV2 and TRBJ1-4; D is possibly TRBD1 (5 bases). Trimming pared 4 bases from V and 7 bases from J, leaving 13 bases between. Germline CDR1 SNHLY, CDR2 FYNNEI. The length of the CDR3 is 14 residues. The CDR3 spells CASSGWAGFEKLFF. The CDR3, as DNA: TGTGCCAGCAGTGGATGGGCAGGGTTTGAAAAACTGTTTTTT.

To note about this clone: Its ends do not fully match the called genes, so a read error is possible. The V and J genes are TRBV29-1 and TRBJ1-1; 8 positions match TRBD1. Looked up from germline, CDR1 is SQVTM and CDR2 is ANQGSEA. There are 11 residues in the CDR3. CDR3 sequence reads: CSVEGQGVAFF. In DNA form, the CDR3 reads TGCAGCGTCGAAGGACAGGGAGTAGCTTTCTTT.

The V call is TRBV5-3, the J call TRBJ2-1, with 9 bases matching TRBD2. TRBV5-3 is an ORF, and what it does is uncertain. Losses at the gene ends were 0 bases for V and 4 bases for J; bases not matched to a gene: 2. The CDR3 is 15 residues long. CDR3 loop: CARSLGSGGYNEQFF. The CDR3 DNA follows: TGTGCCAGAAGCTTGGGTAGCGGGGGATACAATGAGCAGTTCTTC.

V usage is TRBV7-2 and J usage is TRBJ1-5; D possibly corresponds to TRBD1 (6 bases). Per germline, CDR1 SGHTA and CDR2 FQGNSA. Trimming took 2 bases from V and 0 from J, leaving 8 bases between them. This CDR3 has 15 residues. CDR3 protein: CASSLTGNSNQPQHF. CDR3 nucleotide sequence: TGTGCCAGCAGCTTAACAGGGAATAGCAATCAGCCCCAGCATTTT.